This T cell receptor (beta chain) was obtained from a study of graft-versus-host responses after intestinal transplantation. As for the study in general: Transplant recipients had multivisceral, liver-intestinal, or isolated intestinal grafts.

The CDR3 extends over 13 amino acids. V lost 5 bases and J lost 9; bases outside the gene matches: 7. Germline CDR1 is SGHVS and CDR2 is FQNEAQ. TCRdb keeps only in-frame clones here, not all; method: immunoSEQ multiplex PCR. The sample has tens of thousands of clones, about 94% seen once. About this clone: As yet, its antigen is unknown.

Study-wide results and limits: The study associated peak circulating GvH clone levels with early post-transplant HvG declines.

The chain recombines TRBV7-8 with TRBJ2-1; 7 nucleotides match TRBD1. The sequenced sample was unstimulated CD8+ T cells sorted from spleen or lymph node cells, obtained before intestinal transplant. The sequence was collected from a human donor who received an intestinal transplant. The CDR3 DNA sequence: TGTGCCAGCAGCCCGACAGGGATCGCTGAGCAGTTCTTC. Translation gives CASSPTGIAEQFF.